Shown below are 17 T cell receptor beta chains from a single sample sequenced in a study of regulatory T cells in long-lasting Graves disease. Stated time point: persistent/refractory GD, antithyroid drugs over 5 years with positive TRAb. Isolated PBMC RNA provided the starting material for the TCR library. Library construction for TCR beta used iRepertoire HTBI primers and Arm-PCR of CDR3 regions. In TCRdb, the multiplex PCR reads were re-called with MiXCR into one record per CDR3 protein. The table shows some 430,000 distinct CDR3 sequences, with about a fifth occurring only once. This material consisted of peripheral blood mononuclear cells (PBMCs), taken when the disease was refractory, from a patient treated with antithyroid drugs. Receptor source: a female donor with Graves disease.

The chain links TRBV7-2 to TRBJ2-7, with unresolved D. CDR3 length equals 15 residues. The germline V gene encodes CDR1 SGHTA and CDR2 FQGNSA. V lost 1 base and J lost 4, with 14 bases in between. The chain's CDR3 is CASSLGRGAEYEQYF. The CDR3 nucleotides read TGTGCCAGCAGCTTAGGTCGAGGCGCGGAGTACGAGCAGTACTTC.

The V gene is TRBV12-3 or TRBV12-4, the J gene TRBJ2-7; the D gene is possibly TRBD2 (6 bases). CDR3 length: 13 residues. V gave up 7 bases and J gave up 0 bases, with 10 bases separating them. CDR3 in amino acids: CASTRGTSYEQYF. The CDR3 DNA reads TGTGCCAGCACTCGGGGGACCTCCTACGAGCAGTACTTC.

On this clonotype: A much larger clone lies a single base off, so this may be a read error. For the CDR3, the DNA is TGTGCCAGCAGTCAAGGACCTCCTGATGACTATGGCTACACCTTC. Protein product: CASSQGPPDDYGYTF. The chain is built from TRBV6-2 or TRBV6-3 and TRBJ1-2; no clear D gene. The CDR3 is 15 residues long. Trimming cost V 5 bases and J 3 bases, with 16 bases left between them. From germline, CDR1 is MNHEY and CDR2 SVGEGT.

Many counts were recorded for this clonotype. The rearrangement links TRBV28 to TRBJ1-2, with D unresolved. Germline CDR1 MDHEN, CDR2 SYDVKM. The V end was cut by 4 bases, the J end by 6 bases, with 18 bases between. This CDR3 contains 15 residues. CDR3 coding DNA: TGTGCCAGCAGTTCTGCTTTGGACGGAACGGATGGCTACACCTTC. This encodes CASSSALDGTDGYTF.

The table lists this clonotype with many counts. The chain has TRBV28 and TRBJ1-2; 8 bases map to TRBD1. Per germline, CDR1 MDHEN and CDR2 SYDVKM. The CDR3 extends over 14 amino acids. V was clipped by 6 bases and J by 5 bases; unmatched bases: 8. The CDR3 region has the DNA TGTGCCAGCAGCACTGCAGGGGGCTGGTATGGCTACACCTTC. It translates to CASSTAGGWYGYTF.

This clonotype has ten or more counts. The chain carries TRBV11-2 and TRBJ1-2; D gene ambiguous. Germline V lookup: CDR1 SGHAT, CDR2 FQNNGV. The CDR3 consists of 13 residues. V gave up 5 bases and J gave up 2 bases, with 9 bases separating them. CDR3 in amino acids: CASSETPNYGYTF. CDR3 DNA sequence: TGTGCCAGCAGCGAGACACCGAACTATGGCTACACCTTC.

This clonotype was seen a handful of times. The V and J genes are TRBV20-1 and TRBJ2-7; TRBD1 or TRBD2 may be the D gene (5 bases each). This CDR3 has 13 amino acids. Germline V gene data show CDR1 as DFQATT and CDR2 as SNEGSKA (reference sequence). V was shortened by 3 bases and J by 5 bases, with 14 bases between the two germline ends. As DNA, the CDR3 is TGCAGTGCTAGGTTCGCAGGGAGCAACGAGCAGTACTTC. Its translation is CSARFAGSNEQYF.

This clonotype has only a few counts. The V gene is TRBV27, the J gene TRBJ2-1; 7 bases map to TRBD2. The CDR3 covers 18 residues. After removal of 0 bases from V and 3 bases from J, the junction contained 11 bases not matched to a gene. Germline V CDR1 and CDR2: MNHEY, SMNVEV (reference sequence). DNA of the CDR3: TGTGCCAGCAGTTTATCTGGGTGGGTAGCGGGTTTCTACAATGAGCAGTTCTTC. Translating gives CASSLSGWVAGFYNEQFF.

There are many counts of this clonotype. The chain's CDR3 is CSARPGLVGETQYF. Written as DNA, the CDR3 is TGCAGTGCTAGACCGGGACTAGTGGGCGAGACCCAGTACTTC. The genes are TRBV20-1 and TRBJ2-5; 8 bases fit TRBD2. The CDR3 spans 14 residues. The V and J ends lost 2 bases and 5 bases, in that order; junction bases with no gene match: 7. Germline CDR1 reads DFQATT; CDR2 reads SNEGSKA (reference sequence).

Turning to this clonotype: This CDR3 fails to terminate in the conserved phenylalanine or tryptophan, so it likely reflects a read error. V usage is TRBV2 and J usage is TRBJ2-2; tentatively, D is TRBD2 (5 bases). Deletions cut 5 bases from V and 8 bases from J, with 9 bases between. The CDR3 covers 12 residues. The germline CDR1 and CDR2 sequences are SNHLY and FYNNEI. In DNA, the CDR3 is TGTGCCAGCAGTTTTGGGAGAGGGGAGCTGTTTCTT. Translated: CASSFGRGELFL.

V and J are TRBV19 and TRBJ1-1; weak D call: TRBD1 (6 bases). CDR1 and CDR2 from the germline V gene are LNHDA and SQIVND (reference sequence). The CDR3 length is 16 residues. V was shortened by 4 bases and J by 7 bases, with 22 bases between the two germline ends. CDR3 residues: CASSTYSGLGDIEAFF. The CDR3 region has the DNA TGTGCCAGTAGTACCTACAGTGGCCTAGGGGACATTGAAGCTTTCTTT.

This clonotype was found once. A read error may produce the germline difference seen at one junction end. V is TRBV4-3 and J is TRBJ2-5, with D possibly being TRBD1 (8 bases). The CDR3 loop spans 14 amino acids. Germline V gene data show CDR1 as LGHNA and CDR2 as YSLEER. CDR3 nucleotide sequence: TGCGCCAGCAGTCAAGATACAGGGGGGGAGGCCCAGTACTTC. Translated: CASSQDTGGEAQYF.

This clonotype was counted many times. This chain joins TRBV20-1 and TRBJ2-4; TRBD1 might be the D (6 bases). The V gene lost 3 bases and the J gene lost 1 base, with 13 bases spanning the gap. Germline V gives CDR1 DFQATT, CDR2 SNEGSKA (reference sequence). The length of the CDR3 is 15 residues. CDR3 bases: TGCAGTGCTAGTTCTCCAGGGGTGGCCAAAAACATTCAGTACTTC. Amino acid sequence: CSASSPGVAKNIQYF.

This clonotype showed up just a few times. V is TRBV6-2 or TRBV6-3 and J is TRBJ1-2; 9 bases align to TRBD1. Per germline, CDR1 MNHEY and CDR2 SVGEGT. The length of the CDR3 is 15 residues. With V trimmed by 6 bases and J by 4 bases, 9 bases remained unmatched. The CDR3 here is CASRAPGQGVYGYTF. CDR3 nucleotides: TGTGCCAGCAGGGCCCCGGGACAGGGAGTCTATGGCTACACCTTC.

This clonotype was counted many times. The chain carries TRBV6-1 and TRBJ1-6; D unresolved. The V end was cut by 6 bases, the J end by 8 bases, with 17 bases between. The CDR3 contains 15 residues. Germline V gene data show CDR1 as MNHNS and CDR2 as SASEGT. CDR3 nucleotide sequence: TGTGCCAGCAGCGCATACAGAGGGCAGGATTCACCCCTCCACTTT. Its protein product is CASSAYRGQDSPLHF.

This chain links TRBV7-9 with TRBJ1-1, with a tentative D call TRBD1 (5 bases). The germline gives CDR1 SEHNR, CDR2 FQNEAQ (reference sequence). Between the trimmed V and J ends, which lost 5 bases and 5 bases, there was a span of 15 bases. The CDR3 consists of 14 residues. As DNA, the CDR3 is TGTGCCAGCAGCGCAAACCCAGGGAGGACTGAAGCTTTCTTT. This codes for CASSANPGRTEAFF.

V gene TRBV10-3 combines with J gene TRBJ2-1; 11 bases align to TRBD2. V shed 8 bases, J shed 8 bases, and the junction held 8 bases outside the gene matches. Germline V gives CDR1 ENHRY, CDR2 SYGVKD. CDR3 length equals 14 residues. The CDR3 sequence is CAIARLAGRDEQFF. CDR3 nucleotides: TGTGCCATCGCCCGACTAGCGGGACGCGATGAGCAGTTCTTC.